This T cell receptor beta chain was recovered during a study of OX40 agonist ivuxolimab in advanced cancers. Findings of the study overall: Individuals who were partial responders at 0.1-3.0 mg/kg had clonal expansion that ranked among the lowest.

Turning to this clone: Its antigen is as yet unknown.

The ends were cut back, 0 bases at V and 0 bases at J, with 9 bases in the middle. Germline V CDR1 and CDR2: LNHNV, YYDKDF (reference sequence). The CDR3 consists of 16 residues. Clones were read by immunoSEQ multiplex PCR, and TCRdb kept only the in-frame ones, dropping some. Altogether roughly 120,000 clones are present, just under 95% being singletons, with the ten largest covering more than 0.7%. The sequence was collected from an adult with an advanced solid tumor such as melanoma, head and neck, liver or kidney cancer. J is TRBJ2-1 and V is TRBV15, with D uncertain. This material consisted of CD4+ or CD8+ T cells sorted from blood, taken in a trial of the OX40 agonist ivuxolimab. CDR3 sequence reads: CATSRDRASSYNEQFF. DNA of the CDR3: TGTGCCACCAGCAGAGATCGGGCGAGCTCCTACAATGAGCAGTTCTTC.